These 5 T cell receptor beta chains originate from one sample sequenced in a study of blood T cells in healthy people across ages. Next came a second PCR, run for about 6 to 12 cycles, which used a sample-barcoded 5' primer along with a J-beta primer mix. TCRdb independently ran MiXCR on the 5' RACE reads; one entry per CDR3 protein. The sample lists over 1,500,000 distinct CDR3 sequences, about 50% occurring once. Sequenced input: blood. The origin of the receptors is a woman in her forties in good health.

The chain links TRBV28 to TRBJ1-5; the D gene is possibly TRBD1 (6 bases). This CDR3 has 16 residues. V was shortened by 6 bases and J by 5 bases, with 20 bases between the two germline ends. Germline-derived CDR1 and CDR2 are MDHEN and SYDVKM. CDR3 region: CASRTPATGRYQPQHF. The CDR3 DNA follows: TGTGCCAGCAGGACCCCCGCAACAGGGAGATATCAGCCCCAGCATTTT.

This clonotype came up a few times. V is TRBV2 and J is TRBJ2-7; a weak D match, TRBD2 (5 bases). The CDR3 is 15 amino acids. Germline-derived CDR1 and CDR2 are SNHLY and FYNNEI. V gave up 6 bases and J gave up 2 bases, with 17 bases separating them. CDR3 DNA: TGTGCCAGCAGGGGTTATCTTTCCGGGGCCTACGAGCAGTACTTC. This translates into CASRGYLSGAYEQYF.

There are a few counts of this clonotype. V is TRBV12-3 or TRBV12-4 and J is TRBJ2-7; TRBD1 matches at 8 bases. With 3 bases clipped from V and 5 bases from J, the junction kept 9 bases outside the gene matches. This CDR3 is built from 15 residues. In nucleotides, the CDR3 is TGTGCCAGCAGTTTTAAAGGCAGGGGGCTCCACGAGCAGTACTTC. The encoded protein is CASSFKGRGLHEQYF.

This chain connects TRBV5-6 to TRBJ2-6, with D hard to call. Trimming took off 2 bases at V and 2 bases at J, with 8 bases between the two ends. Germline V gene sequence: CDR1 SGHDT, CDR2 YYEEEE. The CDR3 runs 15 residues. CDR3 protein: CASSLRNAGANVLTF. CDR3 DNA: TGTGCCAGCAGCTTAAGAAATGCTGGGGCCAACGTCCTGACTTTC.

The J gene is TRBJ2-1, the V gene TRBV4-3; 9 bases match TRBD2. The CDR3 totals 16 residues. Per the germline V gene, CDR1 is LGHNA and CDR2 is YSLEER. V lost 0 bases and J lost 6; bases outside the gene matches: 6. CDR3 in DNA: TGCGCCAGCAGCCAAGAGCTGGGCGGGGGGGCCAATGAGCAGTTCTTC. This sequence encodes CASSQELGGGANEQFF.